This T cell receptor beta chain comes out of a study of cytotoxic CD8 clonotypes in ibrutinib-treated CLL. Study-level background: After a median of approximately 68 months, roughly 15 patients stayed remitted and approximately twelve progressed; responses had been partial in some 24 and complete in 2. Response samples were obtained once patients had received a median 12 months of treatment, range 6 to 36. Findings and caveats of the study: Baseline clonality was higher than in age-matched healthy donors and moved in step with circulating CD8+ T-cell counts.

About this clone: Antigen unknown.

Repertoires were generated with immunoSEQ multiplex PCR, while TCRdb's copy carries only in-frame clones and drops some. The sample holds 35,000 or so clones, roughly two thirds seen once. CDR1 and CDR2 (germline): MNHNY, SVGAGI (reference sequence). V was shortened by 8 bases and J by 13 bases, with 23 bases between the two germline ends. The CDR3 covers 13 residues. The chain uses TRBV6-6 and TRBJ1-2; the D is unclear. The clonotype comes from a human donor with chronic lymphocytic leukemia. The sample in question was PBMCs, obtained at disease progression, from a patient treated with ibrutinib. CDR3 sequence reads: CASSQVLEVTRTF. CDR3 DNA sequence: TGTGCCAGCTCTCAGGTCTTGGAGGTGACGCGCACCTTC.